The present TCR beta chain was sequenced within a study of T cell repertoires in cytomegalovirus infection. A single record per CDR3 protein comes from TCRdb applying MiXCR to the reads. This sample has about 160,000 distinct CDR3 sequences; 17% occur once, and the top ten carry under 20%. The CDR3 is 17 amino acids. After removal of 4 bases from V and 8 bases from J, the junction contained 15 bases not matched to a gene. Sequences were obtained from CD8+ T cells from PBMCs. The sequence was collected from a human donor in good health (CMV status not recorded). Some clones in this sample may be carry-over from other donors' samples. The rearrangement joins TRBV12-3 or TRBV12-4 to TRBJ2-1; TRBD1 matches 9 bases. CDR3 residues: CASSSSVRDREVDEQFF. The CDR3 region has the DNA TGTGCCAGCAGTTCCTCCGTCCGGGACAGGGAGGTCGATGAGCAGTTCTTC.